What follows are 29 T cell receptor beta chains derived from one specimen sequenced in a study of blood T cell repertoires in COVID-19. The assay was immunoSEQ multiplex PCR, and TCRdb's table has in-frame clones only and misses some. The sample includes about 130,000 clones, roughly 80% of them seen just once. Material for sequencing was PBMCs or T cells enriched from blood (not recorded which). Every receptor here comes from a man aged 40-49 years with acute COVID-19.

The chain employs TRBV27 and TRBJ2-1; the match to TRBD2 covers 7 bases. The V and J ends lost 4 bases and 2 bases, in that order; junction bases with no gene match: 8. The CDR3 runs 16 residues. Germline V gene lookup returns CDR1 MNHEY and CDR2 SMNVEV (reference sequence). The chain's CDR3 is CASSSFGGSTYNEQFF. The DNA of the CDR3 is TGTGCCAGCAGTTCCTTCGGGGGGTCTACCTACAATGAGCAGTTCTTC.

The V and J genes are TRBV28 and TRBJ2-7; 8 nucleotides line up with TRBD1. Germline trimming cut 7 bases from V and 3 bases from J; bases unmatched to any gene: 2. The CDR3 length is 12 residues. The germline V gene encodes CDR1 MDHEN and CDR2 SYDVKM. CDR3 sequence reads: CASNDRGYEQYF. Written as DNA, the CDR3 is TGTGCCAGCAACGACAGGGGCTACGAGCAGTACTTC.

This chain uses TRBV9 with TRBJ1-2; D call uncertain. This CDR3 spans 12 amino acids. The germline CDR1 and CDR2 sequences are SGDLS and YYNGEE. V was pared by 2 bases and J by 2 bases, with 4 bases between. The CDR3 nucleotides are TGTGCCAGCAGCGTCTCGAACTATGGCTACACCTTC. Translation: CASSVSNYGYTF.

This rearrangement joins TRBV5-1 to TRBJ2-2; D possibly corresponds to TRBD1 (6 bases). Germline assignment: CDR1 SGHRS and CDR2 YFSETQ. V lost 6 bases and J lost 4, with 19 bases in between. The CDR3 is made up of 16 amino acids. CDR3: CASTAQRTVTTGELFF. CDR3 bases: TGCGCCAGCACCGCCCAAAGGACAGTGACCACCGGGGAGCTGTTTTTT.

The rearrangement links TRBV2 to TRBJ1-2, with D unclear. V gave up 4 bases and J gave up 8 bases, with 14 bases separating them. The CDR3 is made up of 13 amino acids. Per germline, CDR1 SNHLY and CDR2 FYNNEI. The CDR3 spells CASSAGLAGGYTF. Written as DNA, the CDR3 is TGTGCCAGCAGTGCAGGTCTCGCGGGGGGCTACACCTTC.

The gene calls are TRBV6-5 and TRBJ1-1; D call uncertain. Looked up from germline, CDR1 is MNHEY and CDR2 is SVGAGI. The V and J ends lost 6 bases and 1 base respectively, with 12 bases between them. CDR3 length equals 14 residues. The CDR3 DNA reads TGTGCCAGCAGCCGGGATGGGCGGAACACTGAAGCTTTCTTT. It codes for CASSRDGRNTEAFF.

CDR3 nucleotides: TGTGCCAGCAGTCTGGGAACTAGCGGGAGGTACGAGCAGTACTTC. Protein: CASSLGTSGRYEQYF. V usage is TRBV6-5 and J usage is TRBJ2-7; 12 bases line up with TRBD2. Germline V CDR1 and CDR2: MNHEY, SVGAGI. CDR3 size: 15 residues. The trim removed 5 bases at V and 4 bases at J, leaving 6 bases unmatched.

The rearrangement links TRBV6-4 to TRBJ1-6; D is possibly TRBD1 (5 bases). Trimming removed 6 bases at V and 6 bases at J, with 12 bases between. The germline V gene has CDR1 MRHNA and CDR2 SNTAGT. The CDR3 loop spans 14 amino acids. The CDR3 nucleotides read TGTGCCAGCAGAGACAGCGCTGGTAATTCACCCCTCCACTTT. It codes for CASRDSAGNSPLHF.

In this sample, this clone turned up a few times. The J gene is TRBJ2-5, the V gene TRBV4-2; TRBD2 matches 9 bases. Germline V gives CDR1 LGHNA, CDR2 YNFKEQ. The CDR3 is 15 residues long. The V segment lost 5 bases and the J segment 2 bases; nucleotides outside the gene matches: 6. The CDR3 sequence is CASSSERGDQETQYF. The CDR3 DNA sequence: TGTGCCAGCAGCTCGGAGCGGGGGGATCAAGAGACCCAGTACTTC.

This clone was seen just once. The genes are TRBV2 and TRBJ2-5; no clear D. Germline-derived CDR1 and CDR2 are SNHLY and FYNNEI. V was shortened by 4 bases and J by 5 bases, with 17 bases between the two germline ends. The CDR3 totals 15 residues. In DNA, the CDR3 is TGTGCCAGCAGTGTTTGGGCCGCGTTACGGGAGACCCAGTACTTC. It encodes CASSVWAALRETQYF.

V is TRBV25-1 and J is TRBJ2-1; 8 bases match TRBD2. The V gene's germline CDR1 is MGHDK and CDR2 SYGVNS. The junction had 7 bases not matched to a gene; V was cut back by 5 bases and J by 7 bases. The CDR3 runs to 14 residues. The CDR3 DNA sequence: TGTGCCAGCAGTACGGTAGCGGGATTAAATGAGCAGTTCTTC. It specifies CASSTVAGLNEQFF.

This clone was picked up a small number of times. The V call is TRBV13, the J call TRBJ2-7, with 9 bases lining up with TRBD1. The junction had 8 bases not matched to a gene; V was cut back by 4 bases and J by 1 base. Germline-derived CDR1 and CDR2 are PRHDT and FYEKMQ (reference sequence). The CDR3 sequence is 16 residues long. The CDR3 coding sequence is TGTGCCAGCAGCTCGCGACATGGGACAGGGTCCTACGAGCAGTACTTC. This translates into CASSSRHGTGSYEQYF. Combining the CDR3 with reference TRBV13 and TRBJ2-7 gives the whole variable domain AAGVIQSPRHLIKEKRETATLKCYPIPRHDTVYWYQQGPGQDPQFLISFYEKMQSDKGSIPDRFSAQQFSDYHSELNMSSLELGDSALYFCASSSRHGTGSYEQYFGPGTRLTVT.

V gene TRBV3-1 (or the pseudogene TRBV3-2) combines with J gene TRBJ1-2, with D possibly TRBD1 on 5 matching bases. This CDR3 is 15 amino acids long. In germline, CDR1 is LGHDT, CDR2 YNNKEL (reference sequence). The V end was cut by 0 bases, the J end by 0 bases, with 8 bases between. The chain's CDR3 is CASSQDPGTNYGYTF. DNA of the CDR3: TGTGCCAGCAGCCAAGATCCAGGGACTAACTATGGCTACACCTTC.

The chain recombines TRBV9 with TRBJ2-3; D not certain. The CDR3 is 16 residues long. The V end was cut by 0 bases, the J end by 5 bases, with 16 bases between. Germline-derived CDR1 and CDR2 are SGDLS and YYNGEE. In DNA form, the CDR3 reads TGTGCCAGCAGCGTAGGGATCTGGAGCGAGAGAGATACGCAGTATTTT. Translated: CASSVGIWSERDTQYF.

The chain has TRBV6-5 and TRBJ1-1, with unresolved D. Per germline, CDR1 MNHEY and CDR2 SVGAGI. The CDR3 consists of 11 residues. Trimming took 6 bases from V and 2 from J, leaving 4 bases between them. The CDR3 here is CASSRNTEAFF. The CDR3 nucleotides read TGTGCCAGCAGCCGTAACACTGAAGCTTTCTTT.

The chain carries TRBV12-3 or TRBV12-4 and TRBJ1-1; unclear D gene. Trimming took off 6 bases at V and 0 bases at J, with 8 bases between the two ends. CDR3 length equals 13 residues. CDR3 sequence reads: CASSPTMNTEAFF. Here the CDR3 DNA reads TGTGCCAGCAGCCCCACTATGAACACTGAAGCTTTCTTT.

The rearrangement uses TRBV19 and TRBJ2-2; the match to TRBD1 covers 8 bases. Losses at the gene ends were 4 bases for V and 5 bases for J; bases not matched to a gene: 3. CDR1 LNHDA and CDR2 SQIVND come from the germline V gene (reference sequence). There are 14 residues in the CDR3. This CDR3 is CASSTGQGTGELFF. The DNA of the CDR3 is TGTGCCAGTAGTACTGGACAGGGAACCGGGGAGCTGTTTTTT.

The rearrangement links TRBV7-2 to TRBJ2-7; D is unresolved. CDR3 size: 14 residues. Per the germline V gene, CDR1 is SGHTA and CDR2 is FQGNSA. The V end was cut by 3 bases, the J end by 0 bases, with 9 bases between. CDR3 amino acids: CASSFNSGSYEQYF. CDR3 DNA sequence: TGTGCCAGCAGCTTTAACTCCGGCTCCTACGAGCAGTACTTC. Combining the CDR3 with reference TRBV7-2 and TRBJ2-7 gives the whole variable domain GAGVSQSPSNKVTEKGKDVELRCDPISGHTALYWYRQSLGQGLEFLIYFQGNSAPDKSGLPSDRFSAERTGGSVSTLTIQRTQQEDSAVYLCASSFNSGSYEQYFGPGTRLTVT.

This clone showed up just a few times. The chain employs TRBV5-6 and TRBJ1-5; TRBD1 might be the D (5 bases). The CDR3 runs 12 residues. Trimming took 3 bases from V and 7 from J, leaving 8 bases between them. CDR1 and CDR2 from the germline V gene are SGHDT and YYEEEE. Here the CDR3 reads CASSSGLQPQHF. Written as DNA, the CDR3 is TGTGCCAGCAGCTCAGGGTTACAGCCCCAGCATTTT.

A single count supports this clone. The chain combines TRBV19 with TRBJ2-2; TRBD1 might be the D (6 bases). The CDR3 covers 17 residues. Germline V CDR1 and CDR2: LNHDA, SQIVND (reference sequence). Trimming pared 7 bases from V and 0 bases from J, leaving 18 bases between. The CDR3 DNA follows: TGTGCCAGTACCGGACGACAGGACGCTGCGAACACCGGGGAGCTGTTTTTT. It codes for CASTGRQDAANTGELFF.

The J gene is TRBJ1-1, the V gene TRBV3-1 (or the pseudogene TRBV3-2); D gene ambiguous. The CDR3 totals 14 residues. In germline, CDR1 is LGHDT, CDR2 YNNKEL (reference sequence). V lost 6 bases to trimming and J lost 5 bases, with 16 bases between them. The CDR3 region is CASSPFLRGTEAFF. As DNA, the CDR3 is TGTGCCAGCAGTCCTTTTCTACGCGGGACTGAAGCTTTCTTT.

This clone was recorded only once. The V and J genes are TRBV3-1 (or the pseudogene TRBV3-2) and TRBJ2-3, with no clear D. Germline V lookup: CDR1 LGHDT, CDR2 YNNKEL (reference sequence). The CDR3 spans 15 residues. Trimming stripped 0 bases from V and 1 base from J, with 8 bases between. The CDR3 protein is CASSQDSTGTDTQYF. The DNA for the CDR3 is TGTGCCAGCAGCCAAGACTCCACGGGCACAGATACGCAGTATTTT.

DNA for the CDR3: TGTGCCAGCAGCCCCCGACTAGTCTCCTACAATGAGCAGTTCTTC. Translation: CASSPRLVSYNEQFF. The chain employs TRBV3-1 (or the pseudogene TRBV3-2) and TRBJ2-1, with D possibly matching TRBD2 (6 bases). Germline V gene data show CDR1 as LGHDT and CDR2 as YNNKEL (reference sequence). CDR3 size: 15 residues. V was pared by 4 bases and J by 0 bases, with 10 bases between.

V gene TRBV2 combines with J gene TRBJ2-3; TRBD2 might be the D (5 bases). Germline V lookup: CDR1 SNHLY, CDR2 FYNNEI. V lost 6 bases, J lost 6 bases, and 13 bases lay in between. The CDR3 spans 13 residues. CDR3 sequence reads: CASRARGRDTQYF. CDR3 nucleotides: TGTGCCAGCAGGGCACGAGGGCGGGATACGCAGTATTTT.

The chain combines TRBV27 with TRBJ2-1; 11 nucleotides match TRBD2. This CDR3 comprises 16 residues. From germline, CDR1 is MNHEY and CDR2 SMNVEV (reference sequence). The junction had 7 bases not matched to a gene; V was cut back by 5 bases and J by 4 bases. The CDR3 loop reads CASSLLAGEGYNEQFF. DNA for the CDR3: TGTGCCAGCAGTCTACTAGCGGGAGAGGGTTACAATGAGCAGTTCTTC.

The chain joins TRBV19 to TRBJ2-1; 7 positions match TRBD1. This CDR3 spans 17 amino acids. The junction had 18 bases not matched to a gene; V was cut back by 2 bases and J by 11 bases. The germline CDR1 and CDR2 sequences are LNHDA and SQIVND (reference sequence). Here the CDR3 DNA reads TGTGCCAGTAGTATATCATCAGGGGGACGGCTGGGCTCTCAGCAGTTCTTC. This translates into CASSISSGGRLGSQQFF.

V gene TRBV7-3 combines with J gene TRBJ2-4; no firm D call. The CDR3 has 13 amino acids. Germline CDR1 reads SGHTA; CDR2 reads FQGTGA. Trimming took off 5 bases at V and 6 bases at J, with 11 bases between the two ends. The CDR3 protein is CASSPGEVNIQYF. CDR3 nucleotide sequence: TGTGCCAGCAGCCCCGGCGAGGTAAACATTCAGTACTTC.

The V and J genes are TRBV27 and TRBJ2-7; possibly TRBD1 for D (5 bases). The CDR3 contains 13 residues. The germline gives CDR1 MNHEY, CDR2 SMNVEV (reference sequence). V was shortened by 5 bases and J by 4 bases, with 12 bases between the two germline ends. In DNA, the CDR3 is TGTGCCAGCAGTCCCACAGGACGGTACGAGCAGTACTTC. This translates into CASSPTGRYEQYF.

Remarks on this clone: The sample holds other DNA sequences that translate to the same CDR3. V usage is TRBV7-2 and J usage is TRBJ2-3; TRBD2 matches 8 bases. Germline V CDR1 and CDR2: SGHTA, FQGNSA. Unmatched junction bases numbered 4, after V lost 2 bases and J lost 3 bases. The CDR3 consists of 15 residues. The CDR3 DNA reads TGTGCCAGCAGCTTAAAAGCGGGAGTAACAGATACGCAGTATTTT. Encoded protein: CASSLKAGVTDTQYF.